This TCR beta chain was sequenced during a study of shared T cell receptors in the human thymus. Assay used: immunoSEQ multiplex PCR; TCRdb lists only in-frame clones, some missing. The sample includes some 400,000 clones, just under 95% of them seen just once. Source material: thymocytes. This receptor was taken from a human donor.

CDR3 nucleotides: TGTGCCAGCAGCTCGACAGGGTTCTATGGCTACACCTTC. It codes for CASSSTGFYGYTF. The genes are TRBV5-5 and TRBJ1-2; 7 nucleotides agree with TRBD1. The germline CDR1 and CDR2 sequences are SGHKS and YYEKEE (reference sequence). V shed 3 bases, J shed 4 bases, and the junction held 3 bases outside the gene matches. The CDR3 is made up of 13 amino acids.